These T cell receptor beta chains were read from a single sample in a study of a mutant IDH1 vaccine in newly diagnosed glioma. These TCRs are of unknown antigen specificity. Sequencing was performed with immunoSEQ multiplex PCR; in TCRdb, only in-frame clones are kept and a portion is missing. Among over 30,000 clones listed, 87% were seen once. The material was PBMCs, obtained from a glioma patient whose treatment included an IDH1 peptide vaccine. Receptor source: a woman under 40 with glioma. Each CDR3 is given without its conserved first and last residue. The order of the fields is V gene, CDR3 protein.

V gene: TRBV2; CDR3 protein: ASRDGQSLNEKLF
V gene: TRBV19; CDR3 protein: ASRGRSEAF
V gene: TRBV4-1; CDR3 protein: ASSQLGNQPQH
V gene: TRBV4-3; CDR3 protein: ASSQNFDRARPQH
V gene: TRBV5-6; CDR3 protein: ASSPLPENEQF
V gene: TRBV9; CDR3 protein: ASSVRGLAGTDTQY
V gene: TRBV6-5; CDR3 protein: ASRGQGAGDTEAF
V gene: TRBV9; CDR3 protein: ASSVGRGASTDTQY
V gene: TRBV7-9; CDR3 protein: ASSQLSGDRSNYGYT
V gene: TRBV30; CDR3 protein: AWRRSTDTQY
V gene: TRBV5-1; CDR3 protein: ASSSTGRYGYT
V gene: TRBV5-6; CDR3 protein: ASSHFGRDEQY
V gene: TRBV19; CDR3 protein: ASSIDSAGGLAEAF
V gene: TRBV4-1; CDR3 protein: ASSQVETESSPLH
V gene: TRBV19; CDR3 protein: ASTLLGTGEGYT
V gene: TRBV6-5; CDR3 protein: ASSALWDRSQPQH
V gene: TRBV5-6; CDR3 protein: ASSKQGYTGELF
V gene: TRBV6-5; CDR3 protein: ASSYWGPGSPLH
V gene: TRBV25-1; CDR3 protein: ASSPKAGTGSYNEQF
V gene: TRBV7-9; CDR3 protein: ASSFDKLKSPLH
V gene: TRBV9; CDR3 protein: ASSVEGGQGAF
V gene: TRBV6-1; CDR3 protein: ASSESLNTEAF
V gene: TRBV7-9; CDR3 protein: ASSQSGTGIEKLF
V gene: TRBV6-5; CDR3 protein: ASSRGGLYEQY
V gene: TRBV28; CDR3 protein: ASSSRQGPAVAQH
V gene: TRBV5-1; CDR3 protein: ASSAQTSGEETQY
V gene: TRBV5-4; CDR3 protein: ASSLQVYGYT
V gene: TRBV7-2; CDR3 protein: ASSSQRETQY
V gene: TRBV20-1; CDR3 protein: SAAMGETQY
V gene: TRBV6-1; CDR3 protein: ASSQVRTSGNTIY
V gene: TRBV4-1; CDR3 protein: ASSPTNNEQF
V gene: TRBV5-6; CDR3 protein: ASSFGQDLSGNTIY
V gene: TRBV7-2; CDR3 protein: ASSLGPNQPQH
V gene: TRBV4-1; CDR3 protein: ASSQGASTEQY
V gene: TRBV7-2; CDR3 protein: ASSPWGRSGYT
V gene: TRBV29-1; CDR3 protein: SGGSLSANYGYT
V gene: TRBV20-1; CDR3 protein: SAGGAYEQY
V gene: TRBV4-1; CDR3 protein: ASSQGERGRETQY
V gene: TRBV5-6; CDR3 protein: ASSLNYGYT
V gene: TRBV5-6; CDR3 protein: ASSFKQMNTEAF
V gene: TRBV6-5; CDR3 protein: ASSYGQGLGGYT
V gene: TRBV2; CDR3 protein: ASSRLGPNTEAF
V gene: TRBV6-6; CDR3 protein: ASSSMDRARGNTIY
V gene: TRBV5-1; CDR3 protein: ASSGRTGGSGANVLT
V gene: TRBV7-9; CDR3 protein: ASSLEADGYT
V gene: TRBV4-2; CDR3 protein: ASRSVGSSTNEKLF
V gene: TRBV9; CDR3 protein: ASSGQTGLTANYGYT
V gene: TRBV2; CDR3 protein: ASSQSDVAGGNTIY
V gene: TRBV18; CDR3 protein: ASSPGYLQETQY
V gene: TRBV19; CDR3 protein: ASTLGDSSYGYT
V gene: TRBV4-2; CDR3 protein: ASRQDSQGTGEKLF
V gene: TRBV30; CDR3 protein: AWSVGWYYEKLF